The next 29 T cell receptor beta chains were all read from a single sample in a study of blood T cell repertoires in COVID-19. Generated by immunoSEQ multiplex PCR, the TCRdb table keeps only in-frame clones and is missing some. Here the sample spans about 110,000 clones, about 90% being singletons. The sample consisted of peripheral blood. These receptors were obtained from a human donor in a cohort sampled during active COVID-19.

This clone appeared once. This chain links TRBV15 with TRBJ1-1; D is undetermined. Germline lookup yields CDR1 LNHNV and CDR2 YYDKDF (reference sequence). Trimming pared 0 bases from V and 0 bases from J, leaving 17 bases between. The CDR3 runs to 18 residues. The CDR3: CATSRDRFGIRLNTEAFF. The CDR3 bases are TGTGCCACCAGCAGAGATCGATTTGGTATACGGTTGAACACTGAAGCTTTCTTT. The full variable domain, rest sourced from reference TRBV15 and TRBJ1-1, is DAMVIQNPRYQVTQFGKPVTLSCSQTLNHNVMYWYQQKSSQAPKLLFHYYDKDFNNEADTPDNFQSRRPNTSFCFLDIRSPGLGDTAMYLCATSRDRFGIRLNTEAFFGQGTRLTVV.

The chain carries TRBV9 and TRBJ2-1; D perhaps matches TRBD1 (6 bases). Germline lookup yields CDR1 SGDLS and CDR2 YYNGEE. CDR3 size: 16 residues. V lost 0 bases to trimming and J lost 9 bases, with 19 bases between them. CDR3 nucleotide sequence: TGTGCCAGCAGCGTAGGCACAGGGTTCGGGGCTGCTGAGCAGTTCTTC. Its protein product is CASSVGTGFGAAEQFF.

The rearrangement links TRBV28 to TRBJ2-5; 8 nucleotides line up with TRBD1. Losses at the gene ends were 6 bases for V and 5 bases for J; bases not matched to a gene: 11. The germline gives CDR1 MDHEN, CDR2 SYDVKM. This CDR3 spans 15 amino acids. The CDR3 DNA follows: TGTGCCAGCAGCTCGCCCGGACAGGGTACGGAGACCCAGTACTTC. The encoded protein is CASSSPGQGTETQYF.

This clone was seen only a few times. This chain links TRBV7-8 with TRBJ1-5; 7 nucleotides agree with TRBD1. Germline V CDR1 and CDR2: SGHVS, FQNEAQ. Losses at the gene ends were 5 bases for V and 7 bases for J; bases not matched to a gene: 17. This CDR3 has 17 residues. CDR3 DNA sequence: TGTGCCAGCAGCCTCCCTCCAAGGGGGCAGGGCGTACAGCCCCAGCATTTT. Residues: CASSLPPRGQGVQPQHF.

The chain employs TRBV2 and TRBJ1-1; D not resolved. The CDR3 is made up of 13 amino acids. The germline V gene encodes CDR1 SNHLY and CDR2 FYNNEI. With 2 bases removed from V and 1 base from J, the gap between germline ends came to 5 bases. The CDR3 sequence is CASSERENTEAFF. The CDR3 nucleotides read TGTGCCAGCAGTGAACGAGAGAACACTGAAGCTTTCTTT.

V and J are TRBV4-2 and TRBJ2-3, with D perhaps TRBD2 (5 bases). Germline-derived CDR1 and CDR2 are LGHNA and YNFKEQ. V lost 1 base to trimming and J lost 1 base, with 9 bases between them. This CDR3 is 15 amino acids long. The CDR3 loop is CASSQGGPRTDTQYF. CDR3 coding DNA: TGTGCCAGCAGCCAAGGAGGGCCCCGCACAGATACGCAGTATTTT.

The chain couples TRBV27 to TRBJ1-5, with no clear D. The germline CDR1 and CDR2 sequences are MNHEY and SMNVEV (reference sequence). Trimming shortened V by 0 bases and J by 2 bases, and 14 bases separated the two germline ends. This CDR3 region has 17 residues. CDR3 DNA sequence: TGTGCCAGCAGTTTATCCGGCAGGAGGAAGGGCAATCAGCCCCAGCATTTT. Its protein is CASSLSGRRKGNQPQHF.

This clone was seen a handful of times. V usage is TRBV6-4 and J usage is TRBJ2-2; no definite D call. V dropped 3 bases and J dropped 5 bases, with 7 bases sitting between them. This CDR3 spans 13 amino acids. Per germline, CDR1 MRHNA and CDR2 SNTAGT. The CDR3 sequence: CASSESPTGELFF. Written as DNA, the CDR3 is TGTGCCAGCAGTGAATCTCCGACCGGGGAGCTGTTTTTT.

This rearrangement joins TRBV19 to TRBJ1-6; 8 bases agree with TRBD1. The length of the CDR3 is 19 residues. In germline, CDR1 is LNHDA, CDR2 SQIVND (reference sequence). The V gene end was trimmed by 6 bases and the J gene end by 7 bases; junction bases not matched to a gene: 20. Here the CDR3 DNA reads TGTGCCAGTAGCCCCCCGAGAGCCGGGACAGGATATCTGAATTCACCCCTCCACTTT. Translation: CASSPPRAGTGYLNSPLHF.

The chain recombines TRBV7-9 with TRBJ2-7; TRBD1 agrees at 8 bases. Looked up from germline, CDR1 is SEHNR and CDR2 is FQNEAQ (reference sequence). The CDR3 runs 14 residues. V was pared by 5 bases and J by 7 bases, with 10 bases of the junction left unmatched. CDR3 nucleotide sequence: TGTGCCAGCAGCGTTCCCGGATACAGGGGGGAGCAGTACTTC. This codes for CASSVPGYRGEQYF.

CDR3 DNA sequence: TGTGCCAGCAGCCCCGTCCGGGACAGGGGATTTACTGAAGCTTTCTTT. It is translated as CASSPVRDRGFTEAFF. The gene calls are TRBV3-1 (or the pseudogene TRBV3-2) and TRBJ1-1; TRBD1 matches 10 bases. CDR1 and CDR2 from the germline V gene are LGHDT and YNNKEL (reference sequence). This CDR3 region has 16 residues. V was pared by 4 bases and J by 5 bases, with 10 bases of the junction left unmatched.

CDR3 amino acids: CAWTRPRDTAQYF. The CDR3 DNA sequence: TGTGCCTGGACTAGACCAAGGGACACGGCGCAGTACTTC. The V gene is TRBV30, the J gene TRBJ2-7; TRBD1 is a possible D gene (6 bases). V was trimmed by 4 bases and J by 9 bases, leaving 19 bases between them. Germline CDR1 and CDR2: GTSNPN and SVGIG (reference sequence). The CDR3 is made up of 13 amino acids.

The table lists this clone with a few counts. The chain links TRBV2 to TRBJ1-6; 8 bases agree with TRBD1. The germline CDR1 and CDR2 sequences are SNHLY and FYNNEI. Germline trimming cut 5 bases from V and 6 bases from J; bases unmatched to any gene: 3. The CDR3 length is 14 residues. CDR3: CASSLDRANSPLHF. CDR3 nucleotides: TGTGCCAGCAGTCTGGACAGGGCTAATTCACCCCTCCACTTT.

This chain connects TRBV5-1 to TRBJ2-7; D gene ambiguous. The ends were cut back, 0 bases at V and 1 base at J, with 11 bases in the middle. From germline, CDR1 is SGHRS and CDR2 YFSETQ. The CDR3 runs 15 residues. The CDR3 coding sequence is TGCGCCAGCAGCTTGGATTCTGACGGGTCCTACGAGCAGTACTTC. It codes for CASSLDSDGSYEQYF.

This rearrangement joins TRBV2 to TRBJ2-7; possible D gene TRBD1, 6 bases. The germline V gene encodes CDR1 SNHLY and CDR2 FYNNEI. The V gene lost 0 bases and the J gene lost 1 base, with 16 bases spanning the gap. CDR3 length: 17 residues. CDR3 sequence: CASSEAWTVLPSYEQYF. The CDR3 nucleotides read TGTGCCAGCAGTGAAGCGTGGACAGTATTACCGTCCTACGAGCAGTACTTC.

The chain joins TRBV12-3 or TRBV12-4 to TRBJ2-3; no firm D call. This CDR3 comprises 12 residues. V was cut by 6 bases and J by 0 bases, with 4 bases left in between. The CDR3 DNA is TGTGCCAGCAGCCCAAGCACAGATACGCAGTATTTT. Protein sequence: CASSPSTDTQYF.

The V gene is TRBV6-5, the J gene TRBJ2-7; TRBD1 is a possible D gene (5 bases). Germline CDR1 and CDR2: MNHEY and SVGAGI. The CDR3 runs 14 residues. V shed 7 bases and J shed 2 bases, with 15 bases lying between them. DNA for the CDR3: TGTGCCAGCACCGACACGAGACAGACCTACGAGCAGTACTTC. This encodes CASTDTRQTYEQYF.

The chain recombines TRBV6-6 with TRBJ1-1, with D possibly matching TRBD1 (5 bases). The germline CDR1 and CDR2 sequences are MNHNY and SVGAGI (reference sequence). CDR3 length equals 14 residues. V dropped 4 bases and J dropped 3 bases, with 12 bases sitting between them. CDR3 DNA sequence: TGTGCCAGCAGTTGGCAGGGTGATGACACTGAAGCTTTCTTT. Translating gives CASSWQGDDTEAFF.

This rearrangement joins TRBV9 to TRBJ1-6; unclear D gene. V was trimmed by 2 bases and J by 10 bases, leaving 10 bases between them. The CDR3 spans 13 residues. Germline V gives CDR1 SGDLS, CDR2 YYNGEE. CDR3 in DNA: TGTGCCAGCAGCGTGGGAGGGCAATCACCCCTCCACTTT. Its protein is CASSVGGQSPLHF.

This clone turned up a few times. CDR3 nucleotides: TGTGCCAGCAGCCAAGATCTGGGACTAGCGACGGACGAGCAGTACTTC. Its translation: CASSQDLGLATDEQYF. The chain is built from TRBV3-1 (or the pseudogene TRBV3-2) and TRBJ2-7; 10 bases match TRBD2. Germline CDR1 is LGHDT and CDR2 is YNNKEL (reference sequence). The V and J ends lost 0 bases and 5 bases, in that order; junction bases with no gene match: 7. The CDR3 has 16 amino acids.

The chain has TRBV10-3 and TRBJ1-2; D not resolved. The CDR3 length is 14 residues. The V gene's germline CDR1 is ENHRY and CDR2 SYGVKD. Trimming took off 2 bases at V and 4 bases at J, with 11 bases between the two ends. This chain's CDR3 is CAISEREASYGYTF. In DNA form, the CDR3 reads TGTGCCATCAGTGAGAGGGAGGCCAGCTATGGCTACACCTTC.

For the CDR3, the DNA is TGTGCCAGCAGCAACTTGGGCCACGGGAGGGGCGATCGGAATTCACCCCTCCACTTT. Translation gives CASSNLGHGRGDRNSPLHF. This chain joins TRBV21-1 and TRBJ1-6. TRBV21-1 is shown as a pseudogene. The CDR3 runs 19 residues.

J is TRBJ1-1 and V is TRBV7-6; the D gene is possibly TRBD1 (6 bases). The CDR3 has 16 residues. Germline V gene lookup returns CDR1 SGHVS and CDR2 FNYEAQ. Trimming left V 5 bases short and J 1 base short, with 17 bases between. The CDR3 DNA reads as TGTGCCAGCAGCATAAGCACAGGGCCTGGGAACACTGAAGCTTTCTTT. Amino acid sequence: CASSISTGPGNTEAFF.

This chain joins TRBV28 and TRBJ2-1; a weak D match, TRBD1 (6 bases). With 6 bases removed from V and 5 bases from J, the gap between germline ends came to 14 bases. Germline lookup yields CDR1 MDHEN and CDR2 SYDVKM. The CDR3 runs 14 residues. The CDR3 here is CASSPGTRDNEQFF. The CDR3 DNA reads as TGTGCCAGCAGCCCCGGGACAAGGGACAATGAGCAGTTCTTC.

The CDR3 bases are TGTGCCAGCAGCCATCTGACAGGGGGGGACAATCAGCCCCAGCATTTT. It yields the protein CASSHLTGGDNQPQHF. V is TRBV4-2 and J is TRBJ1-5; 9 nucleotides line up with TRBD1. The CDR3 has 16 residues. Trimming took 3 bases from V and 3 from J; bases not matched to a gene: 6. Germline V gene lookup returns CDR1 LGHNA and CDR2 YNFKEQ.

The V gene is TRBV15, the J gene TRBJ1-5, with D maybe TRBD1 (6 bases). Germline values: CDR1 LNHNV, CDR2 YYDKDF (reference sequence). The CDR3 has 14 residues. The ends were cut back, 5 bases at V and 2 bases at J, with 10 bases in the middle. CDR3 sequence reads: CATSWGRGNQPQHF. CDR3 DNA sequence: TGTGCCACCAGCTGGGGGCGAGGCAATCAGCCCCAGCATTTT.

The V gene is TRBV5-4, the J gene TRBJ2-3, with 7 positions matching TRBD1. With V trimmed by 4 bases and J by 1 base, 15 bases remained unmatched. Germline CDR1 reads SGHNT; CDR2 reads YYREEE (reference sequence). The CDR3 is made up of 18 amino acids. CDR3 residues: CASSPPGRQGGGTDTQYF. The CDR3 coding sequence is TGTGCCAGCAGCCCCCCAGGCCGACAGGGTGGGGGCACAGATACGCAGTATTTT.

Here the CDR3 reads CASSRETTSTDTQYF. For the CDR3, the DNA is TGTGCCAGTAGTAGGGAGACAACTAGCACAGATACGCAGTATTTT. This chain joins TRBV19 and TRBJ2-3, with D tentatively TRBD2 (5 bases). From germline, CDR1 is LNHDA and CDR2 SQIVND (reference sequence). The V gene lost 4 bases and the J gene lost 0 bases, with 11 bases spanning the gap. This CDR3 has 15 residues.

This chain links TRBV5-1 with TRBJ1-1; tentatively, D is TRBD1 (5 bases). Germline V lookup: CDR1 SGHRS, CDR2 YFSETQ. CDR3 length: 15 residues. V lost 3 bases, J lost 7 bases, and 19 bases lay in between. CDR3 bases: TGCGCCAGCAGCTCCAGGGTGGGGGGTAACGGTGAAGCTTTCTTT. It is translated as CASSSRVGGNGEAFF.